The entry that follows covers one TCR beta chain sequence. The antigen is not known. V was trimmed by 3 bases and J by 1 base, leaving 11 bases between them. Germline values: CDR1 KGHSH, CDR2 LQKENI. The CDR3 contains 15 residues. These data belong to a study of T-cell memory formation after mild COVID-19. Across the study: Clusters were largely donor specific. The study, taken as a whole, reports: Among clones contracting day 15 to 85, CD4/CD8 was balanced, whereas later expanders leaned CD4+.

TCRdb re-derived calls from the 5' RACE reads in MiXCR, one entry per CDR3 protein. The sample shows around 300,000 distinct CDR3 sequences, roughly 13% of them seen only once. The specimen was PBMCs or a T cell subset sorted from them (not recorded which). The TCR originated in a man aged 18 to 29 who had mild COVID-19 (a few samples of this study predate the infection). Cell type and time point are not known. This chain joins TRBV18 and TRBJ2-3; D not certain. The CDR3 reads CASSPKLGGTDTQYF. The CDR3 nucleotides read TGTGCCAGCTCACCGAAGTTGGGCGGCACAGATACGCAGTATTTT.